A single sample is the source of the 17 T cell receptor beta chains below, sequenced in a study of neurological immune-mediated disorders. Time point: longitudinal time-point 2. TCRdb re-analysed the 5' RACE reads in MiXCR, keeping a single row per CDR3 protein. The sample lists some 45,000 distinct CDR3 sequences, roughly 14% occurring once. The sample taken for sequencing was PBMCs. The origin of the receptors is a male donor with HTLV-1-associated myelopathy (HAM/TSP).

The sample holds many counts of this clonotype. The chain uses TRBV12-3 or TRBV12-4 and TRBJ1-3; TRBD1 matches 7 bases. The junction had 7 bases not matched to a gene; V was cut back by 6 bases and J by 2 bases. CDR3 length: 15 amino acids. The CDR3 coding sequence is TGTGCCAGCAGCCTAGGGGGGACAGCTGGAAACACCATATATTTT. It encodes CASSLGGTAGNTIYF.

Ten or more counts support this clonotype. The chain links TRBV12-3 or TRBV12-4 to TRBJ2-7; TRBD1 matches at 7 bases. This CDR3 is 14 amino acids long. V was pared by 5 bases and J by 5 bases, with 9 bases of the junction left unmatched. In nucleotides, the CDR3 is TGTGCCAGCAGTAGACAGGGACCGGAGAACGAGCAGTACTTC. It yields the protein CASSRQGPENEQYF.

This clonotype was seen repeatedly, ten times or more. CDR3 nucleotides: TGCGCCAGCAGCTCGGACAGGGTCGGCTACACCTTC. Translated, it gives CASSSDRVGYTF. The chain carries TRBV5-1 and TRBJ1-2; 8 nucleotides line up with TRBD1. Germline V lookup: CDR1 SGHRS, CDR2 YFSETQ. V shed 3 bases and J 8 bases; nucleotides not matched to a gene: 3. This CDR3 spans 12 amino acids.

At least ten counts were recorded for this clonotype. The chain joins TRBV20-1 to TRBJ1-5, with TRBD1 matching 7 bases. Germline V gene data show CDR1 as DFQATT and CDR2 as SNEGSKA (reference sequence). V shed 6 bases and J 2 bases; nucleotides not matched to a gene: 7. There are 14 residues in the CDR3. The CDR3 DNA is TGCAGTGCACAGGAGGGGGCGGGCAATCAGCCCCAGCATTTT. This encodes CSAQEGAGNQPQHF.

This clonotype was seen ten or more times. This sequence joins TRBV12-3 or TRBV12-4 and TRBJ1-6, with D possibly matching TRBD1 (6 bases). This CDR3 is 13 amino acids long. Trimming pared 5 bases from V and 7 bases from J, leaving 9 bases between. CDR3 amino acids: CASSPTGNSPLHF. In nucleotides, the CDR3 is TGTGCCAGCAGTCCTACAGGGAATTCACCCCTCCACTTT.

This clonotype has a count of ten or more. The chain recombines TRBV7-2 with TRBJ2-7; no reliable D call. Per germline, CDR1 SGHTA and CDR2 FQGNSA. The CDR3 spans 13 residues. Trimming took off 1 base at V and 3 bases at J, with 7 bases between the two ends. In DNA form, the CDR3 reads TGTGCCAGCAGCTTAGAACGGATCTACGAGCAGTACTTC. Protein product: CASSLERIYEQYF.

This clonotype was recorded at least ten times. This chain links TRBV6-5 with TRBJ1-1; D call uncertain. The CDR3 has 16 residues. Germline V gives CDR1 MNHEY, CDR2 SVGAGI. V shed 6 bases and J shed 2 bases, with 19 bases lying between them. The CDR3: CASSSKVGNLNTEAFF. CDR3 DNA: TGTGCCAGCAGCTCAAAGGTTGGGAACCTTAACACTGAAGCTTTCTTT.

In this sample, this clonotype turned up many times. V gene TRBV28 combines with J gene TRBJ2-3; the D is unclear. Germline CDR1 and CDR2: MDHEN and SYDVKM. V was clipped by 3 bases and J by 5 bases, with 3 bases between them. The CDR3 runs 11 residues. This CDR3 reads CASSFLDTQYF. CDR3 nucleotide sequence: TGTGCCAGCAGTTTTCTAGATACGCAGTATTTT.

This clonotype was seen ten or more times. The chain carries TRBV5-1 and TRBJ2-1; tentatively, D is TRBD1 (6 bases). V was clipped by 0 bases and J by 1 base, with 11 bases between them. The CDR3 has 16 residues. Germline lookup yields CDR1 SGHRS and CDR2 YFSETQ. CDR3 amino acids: CASSLDGQRSYNEQFF. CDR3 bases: TGCGCCAGCAGCTTGGACGGACAGAGGTCCTACAATGAGCAGTTCTTC.

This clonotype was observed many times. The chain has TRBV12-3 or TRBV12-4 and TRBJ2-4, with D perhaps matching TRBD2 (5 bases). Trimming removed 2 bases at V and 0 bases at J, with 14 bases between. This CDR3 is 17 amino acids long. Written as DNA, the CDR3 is TGTGCCAGCAGTTTACACGGAGGAAACCTAGCCAAAAACATTCAGTACTTC. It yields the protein CASSLHGGNLAKNIQYF.

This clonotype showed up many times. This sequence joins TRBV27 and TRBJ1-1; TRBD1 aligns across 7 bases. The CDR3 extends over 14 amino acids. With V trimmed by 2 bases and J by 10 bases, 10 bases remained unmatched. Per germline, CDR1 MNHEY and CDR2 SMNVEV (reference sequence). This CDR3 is CASSLGRGGKSAFF. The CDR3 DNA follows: TGTGCCAGCAGTTTAGGGAGAGGGGGCAAGTCAGCTTTCTTT.

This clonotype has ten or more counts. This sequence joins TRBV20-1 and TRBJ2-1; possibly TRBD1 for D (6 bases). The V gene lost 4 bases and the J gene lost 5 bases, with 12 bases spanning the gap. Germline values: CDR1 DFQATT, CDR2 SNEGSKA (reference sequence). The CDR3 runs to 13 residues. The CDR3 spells CSAIGDKHNEQFF. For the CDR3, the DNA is TGCAGTGCTATCGGGGACAAACACAATGAGCAGTTCTTC.

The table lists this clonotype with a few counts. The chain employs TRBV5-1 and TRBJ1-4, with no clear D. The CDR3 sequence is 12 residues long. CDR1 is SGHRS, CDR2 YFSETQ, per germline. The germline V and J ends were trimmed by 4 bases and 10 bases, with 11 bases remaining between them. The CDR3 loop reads CASSPDGLKLFF. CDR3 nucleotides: TGCGCCAGCAGCCCCGACGGATTAAAACTGTTTTTT.

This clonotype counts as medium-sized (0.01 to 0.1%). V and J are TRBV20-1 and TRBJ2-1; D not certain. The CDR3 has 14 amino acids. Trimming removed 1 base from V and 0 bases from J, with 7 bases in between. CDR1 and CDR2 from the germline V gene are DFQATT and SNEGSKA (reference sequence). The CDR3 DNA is TGCAGTGCTAGAGCCCTAAGCTCCTACAATGAGCAGTTCTTC. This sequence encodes CSARALSSYNEQFF.

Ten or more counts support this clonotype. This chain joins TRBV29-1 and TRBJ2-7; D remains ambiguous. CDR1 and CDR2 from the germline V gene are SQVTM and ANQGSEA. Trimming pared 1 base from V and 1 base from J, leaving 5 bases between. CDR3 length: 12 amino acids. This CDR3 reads CSVEGQSYEQYF. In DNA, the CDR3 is TGCAGCGTTGAAGGCCAGTCCTACGAGCAGTACTTC.

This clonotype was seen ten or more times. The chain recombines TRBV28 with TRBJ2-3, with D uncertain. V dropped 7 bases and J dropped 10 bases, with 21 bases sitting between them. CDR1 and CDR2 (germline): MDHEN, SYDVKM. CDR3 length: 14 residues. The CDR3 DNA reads TGTGCCAGCACCACCTCCCGTCTGGGGTTCTCGCAGTATTTT. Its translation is CASTTSRLGFSQYF. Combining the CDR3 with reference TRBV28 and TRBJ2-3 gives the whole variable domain DVKVTQSSRYLVKRTGEKVFLECVQDMDHENMFWYRQDPGLGLRLIYFSYDVKMKEKGDIPEGYSVSREKKERFSLILESASTNQTSMYLCASTTSRLGFSQYFGPGTRLTVL.

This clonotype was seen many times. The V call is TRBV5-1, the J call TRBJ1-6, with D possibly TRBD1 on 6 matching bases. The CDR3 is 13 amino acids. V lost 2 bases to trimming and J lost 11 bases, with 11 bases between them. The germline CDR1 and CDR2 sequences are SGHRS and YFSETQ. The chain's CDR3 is CASSFNRETPLHF. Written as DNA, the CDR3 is TGCGCCAGCAGCTTCAACAGGGAGACACCCCTCCACTTT.